This T cell receptor (beta chain) was captured by sequencing in a study of identical twins. Trimming stripped 8 bases from V and 2 bases from J, with 16 bases between. CDR3 size: 15 residues. About this clonotype: Its cognate antigen is unknown.

TCRdb fed the 5' RACE reads into MiXCR, producing one record per CDR3 protein. The sample records 570,000 or so distinct CDR3 sequences, approximately 10% being singletons. Findings and limits, study-wide: Twin-shared out-of-frame alpha sequences showed excess low generation probability. Fewer insertions were carried by abundant cord blood beta clonotypes, but none was seen in memory repertoires.

The data also belong to a second study, concerning yellow fever vaccine responses in identical twins.

The chain recombines TRBV12-3 or TRBV12-4 with TRBJ1-5; TRBD1 might be the D (5 bases). This clonotype originated in a woman aged 18 to 35 in good health. The sequenced sample was PBMCs. For the CDR3, the DNA is TGTGCCAGCGGACCCCCGGGAGGGGGCAATCAGCCCCAGCATTTT. This codes for CASGPPGGGNQPQHF.